The present entry profiles one TCR beta chain with its context. Its antigen is unknown. This sample stems from a study of beta chain features in type 1 diabetes. Across the study: Sorted cell examination encompassed under 130 million cells across all samples. Overall study results and limits: Among patients with Type 1 diabetes, TCRB CDR3s were moderately but significantly shorter in every one of the four CD4+ subsets. Small HLA sub-analyses could not settle whether HLA shapes TCRB rearrangement. There were fewer insertions and more deletions at the VDJ junctions of type 1 diabetes patients.

Expressed TCRB transcripts were sequenced after all isolated RNA was converted to cDNA. Naive, central memory and regulatory T cell samples came to a mean of around 3.5 million reads. Libraries were prepared by immunoSEQ multiplex PCR; TCRdb keeps only in-frame clonotypes and omits some of them. The sample has about 160,000 clones, approximately 8.7% seen once. Germline V lookup: CDR1 MNHEY, CDR2 SVGAGI. V was pared by 0 bases and J by 6 bases, with 8 bases between. The CDR3 contains 13 residues. V and J are TRBV6-5 and TRBJ1-1, with D hard to call. The specimen was central memory CD4+ T cells from blood. The sequence was obtained from a woman aged 25 to 39 with type 1 diabetes. CDR3 coding DNA: TGTGCCAGCAGTTACTCGGAGGATTCTGAAGCTTTCTTT. It codes for CASSYSEDSEAFF.